This T cell receptor beta chain was sequenced in a study of CD8 T cells in Susac syndrome. Study-wide findings and caveats: Roughly 5 Susac-specific public clones appeared in CD8+ TEMRA repertoires, and 15 to 20 in total CD8+ repertoires.

The CDR3 is made up of 11 amino acids. In germline, CDR1 is MGHRA, CDR2 YSYEKL. V was cut by 2 bases and J by 9 bases, with 5 bases left in between. The patients with Susac syndrome were individuals who fulfilled the recently defined diagnostic criteria for disease that was either definite or probable. Purification of the CD8+ and CD4+ T cells relied on negative isolation, and TEMRA cells underwent FACS enrichment. Concerning this clonotype itself: Its antigen is unidentified.

RNA totalling about 0.45 to 1 ug underwent reverse transcription with random hexamers. The TCR beta CDR3 was amplified by immunoSEQ multiplex PCR across 54 Vbeta, 13 Jbeta. TCRdb fed the immunoSEQ multiplex PCR reads into MiXCR, producing one record per CDR3 protein. The data show around 53,000 distinct CDR3 sequences, approximately 95% seen once. Sequencing was carried out using CD8+ T cells from PBMCs. The TCR originated in a human donor with Susac syndrome. The chain uses TRBV4-1 and TRBJ2-1; no clear D. The CDR3 spells CASSQSVEQFF. CDR3 sequence (DNA): TGCGCCAGCAGCCAAAGTGTTGAGCAGTTCTTC.